This T cell receptor beta chain was sequenced for a study of tumor-infiltrating lymphocytes in localized non-small cell lung cancer. Findings and limits, study-wide: Higher tumor T cell infiltration than in uninvolved lung was supported by TCRbeta sequencing.

Sequenced by immunoSEQ multiplex PCR; TCRdb stores in-frame clones only, minus some. This sample has a few thousand clones, with 50% to 80% found just once. CDR3 length: 15 residues. Trimming left V 0 bases short and J 1 base short, with 9 bases between. Germline CDR1 MNHNS, CDR2 SASEGT. This clone was found a few times. Its target is not known. This clonotype was obtained from a human donor with non-small cell lung cancer. The sequencing input was uninvolved lung tissue not adjacent to the tumor. This chain connects TRBV6-1 to TRBJ1-1, with a possible D match to TRBD1 (6 bases). CDR3 sequence: CASSEASRGNTEAFF. In DNA, the CDR3 is TGTGCCAGCAGTGAAGCGTCCAGGGGGAACACTGAAGCTTTCTTT.